The present T cell receptor beta chain was sequenced within a study of technical replicates of blood from a few donors. This table comes from immunoSEQ multiplex PCR, and its TCRdb copy is limited to in-frame clones, with some not included. The profile shows 79,000 or so clones, 90% to 95% of them singletons. There are 12 residues in the CDR3. Trimming pared 4 bases from V and 4 bases from J, leaving 8 bases between. Germline assignment: CDR1 SGHKS and CDR2 YYEKEE (reference sequence). Sequenced sample: T cells isolated from PBMCs. The chain couples TRBV5-5 to TRBJ1-1; no firm D call. The TCR comes from a human donor in good health. The CDR3 spells CASSVRSTEAFF. CDR3 coding DNA: TGTGCCAGCAGCGTGCGGAGCACTGAAGCTTTCTTT.